This T cell receptor beta chain was captured in a study of human T cells and chemical hapten exposure (dated by TCRdb to the early 2020s). For context, the study as a whole: For sensitization, 2% DPC in acetone was applied to an approximately 2 cm by approximately 2 cm area of upper inner arm skin. Weekly therapeutic DPC doses were additionally applied to the scalp of patients throughout the roughly 23-week study period. Patch testing was done on the upper back using Finn chambers containing 0.01% DPC, and results were scored after 6 days according to International Contact Dermatitis Research Group standards. The patient cohort, mostly female, included alopecia areata with under or over 50% scalp involvement, alopecia totalis and alopecia universalis. Libraries were pooled for sequencing, and variation in per-sample TCR yields was attributed mainly to small differences in library volumes within the pool. This study followed changes in the peripheral blood TCR repertoire in vivo during primary and secondary sensitization of alopecia patients to the hapten diphenylcyclopropenone (DPC). Blood was sampled from patients pre-sensitization (week 0) and at 2, 6 and about 24 weeks after DPC sensitization. Blood for TCR sequencing was provided by twenty-nine alopecia patients at one to four time points (pre-sensitization, 2, 6 and 24 weeks). Results and caveats for the whole study, not just this receptor: Expanded TCRs formed significantly more large CDR3 similarity clusters than pre-sensitization or healthy control sets, consistent with antigen-driven responses. Patch test score was positively correlated with the number of PT1 expanded TCRs, with significance at thresholds 8, 16 and 32 but not at 4. All patients had alopecia, a presumed autoimmune disease, so their immune response might differ from that of healthy individuals. The number of TCRs above 1 in 1000 frequency did not change with DPC sensitization; there was no evidence of global repertoire structure alterations. Repeated subsampling changed both the strength of the expansion versus patch-test correlation and the threshold at which that correlation became significant.

Taken from cysteine to phenylalanine, the CDR3 has 15 residues. Kept here is only the CDR3 DNA, which spans 45 bases and is read in frame from base 1. Cut back by 1 base and 1 base, the V and J ends lie 12 bases apart. The CDR1 and CDR2 encoded by the germline V gene (reference sequence) are DFQATT and SNEGSKA. To prepare the library, RACE was applied. TCRdb records NextSeq 500 as the sequencer. Library preparation attached unique molecular identifiers to individual cDNA molecules for quantitative, reproducible TCR counting. Both TCR alpha and TCR beta chains were sequenced from each blood RNA sample. In the paper's pipeline: A median of about 89,000 TCRs per sample was observed, with a range of roughly 20,000 to 700,000. V, J and CDR3 annotation of the TCR reads was performed with the Decombinator software suite. Every sample was subsampled to the same number of TCRs (28,000) for the PS versus PT1 abundance plots. TCRs were defined as expanded if absent before sensitization and observed at least eight times at the 2-week time point. Clones were called with MiXCR by TCRdb after fastp trimmed the public reads at Q25, and only in-frame beta chains were retained. Each CDR3 protein gets just one entry, which takes the most common genes and DNA from the rows behind it. TCRdb's processing, not the authors' own work, is the source of the V and J calls. This sample holds around 160,000 distinct CDR3 sequences; more than 14% were observed only once. The top ten constitute 1.7% of the sample.

Notes on this clonotype: This receptor's antigen is unknown. No much larger clone exists at a distance of one base, and base qualities are not known.

Per the publication, the time point label means: patch test 1, 2 weeks after DPC sensitization. The sample's treatment or condition, from its label and the paper: therapeutic diphenylcyclopropenone sensitization with weekly scalp DPC. Blood at each patch-test visit was drawn before the patch test was applied. Eligible patients were aged 18 to 70, diagnosed with alopecia, deemed suitable for DPC therapy, and excluded if pregnant. Total RNA was isolated from unfractionated whole blood collected in Tempus Blood RNA tubes. This sequence uses TRBV20-1 and TRBJ2-3; a tentative D match to TRBD1 spans 6 bases. This clonotype originated in a woman under 40 with alopecia areata. Some clones in this sample may be carry-over from other donors' samples. Source: whole blood, taken in connection with sensitization to the hapten diphenylcyclopropenone (DPC). In nucleotide form, the sequence is TGCAGTGCTAGAGCTCCGGCAGGGGGCACAGATACGCAGTATTTT. Its product reads: CSARAPAGGTDTQYF.